Below, one T cell receptor beta chain is given with its context. The sample originates from a study of glioma-infiltrating T cells after dendritic cell vaccination. Across the study: Dendritic cells derived from monocytes and pulsed with autologous tumor lysate formed the vaccine.

Profiled with immunoSEQ multiplex PCR; TCRdb holds only in-frame clones, not every one. The sample yields 85,000 to 100,000 clones, about 81% seen once. Time point given: after dendritic cell vaccination, including at tumor progression/relapse. Blood PBMC samples: pre-vaccination, two weeks post third vaccination, and at tumor progression. V lost 0 bases to trimming and J lost 5 bases, with 9 bases between them. This CDR3 has 14 residues. Germline V gene sequence: CDR1 SGDLS, CDR2 YYNGEE. This receptor was identified in a human donor with glioblastoma. V usage is TRBV9 and J usage is TRBJ2-1; D is uncertain. The material was blood, obtained after dendritic cell vaccination. The CDR3 spells CASSVVGANNEQFF. The CDR3 DNA reads TGTGCCAGCAGCGTAGTCGGAGCAAACAATGAGCAGTTCTTC.